This is a list of T cell receptor beta chains from one sample in a study of blood T cell repertoires in COVID-19. Sequencing used immunoSEQ multiplex PCR; TCRdb keeps in-frame clones, though not all of them. The sample carries about 220,000 clones, 85% to 90% recorded once. The sequenced material came from PBMCs or T cells enriched from blood (not recorded which). The receptor set was obtained from a woman aged 18-30 years in a cohort exposed to, infected with or recovered from COVID-19 (not recorded which). Each CDR3 is given without its conserved first and last residue.

cdr3_aa: ASTFPGNYEQY
j_call: TRBJ2-7
v_call: TRBV11-2

cdr3_aa: ASSPRQGASSYNSPLH
j_call: TRBJ1-6
v_call: TRBV9

cdr3_aa: ASSLFPQGISGVGDTQY
j_call: TRBJ2-3
v_call: TRBV28

cdr3_aa: ASSLNSADQPQH
j_call: TRBJ1-5
v_call: TRBV2

cdr3_aa: ASSPSGVAQY
j_call: TRBJ2-5
v_call: TRBV7-6

cdr3_aa: ASSRTRTGEQF
j_call: TRBJ2-1
v_call: TRBV4-1

cdr3_aa: SVESVARSTDTQY
j_call: TRBJ2-3
v_call: TRBV29-1

cdr3_aa: ASSSGRAGWNEQF
j_call: TRBJ2-1
v_call: TRBV7-9

cdr3_aa: ASREQGATGANVLT
j_call: TRBJ2-6
v_call: TRBV7-3

cdr3_aa: ASSLGQGGIAF
j_call: TRBJ1-1
v_call: TRBV19

cdr3_aa: ASSQGTAYNEQF
j_call: TRBJ2-1
v_call: TRBV3-1/TRBV3-2

cdr3_aa: ASSRDRVYEQY
j_call: TRBJ2-7
v_call: TRBV6-5

cdr3_aa: ASTILFPLAGGRNEQF
j_call: TRBJ2-1
v_call: TRBV19

cdr3_aa: ATSSPAGKTGGTEAF
j_call: TRBJ1-1
v_call: TRBV15

cdr3_aa: ASTQSLYGYT
j_call: TRBJ1-2
v_call: TRBV19

cdr3_aa: ASSFPRLGASGTTDTQY
j_call: TRBJ2-3
v_call: TRBV7-8

cdr3_aa: ASSLRTSGGVTNEQF
j_call: TRBJ2-1
v_call: TRBV28

cdr3_aa: ASSPAWLAPMYEQF
j_call: TRBJ2-1
v_call: TRBV7-9

cdr3_aa: ATDMRDGHTEAF
j_call: TRBJ1-1
v_call: TRBV2

cdr3_aa: ASSQGWDRNYGYT
j_call: TRBJ1-2
v_call: TRBV3-1/TRBV3-2

cdr3_aa: ASSPDRGYEQY
j_call: TRBJ2-7
v_call: TRBV6-4

cdr3_aa: AWSFSNEQF
j_call: TRBJ2-1
v_call: TRBV30

cdr3_aa: ASSFFQQETQY
j_call: TRBJ2-5
v_call: TRBV5-4

cdr3_aa: ARSLIWSDRELASSNQPQH
j_call: TRBJ1-5
v_call: TRBV5-3

cdr3_aa: ASSPEPGQGSYEQY
j_call: TRBJ2-7
v_call: TRBV5-4

cdr3_aa: ARSLDGLVQPQH
j_call: TRBJ1-5
v_call: TRBV5-3

cdr3_aa: AIRNSASGNTIY
j_call: TRBJ1-3
v_call: TRBV10-3

cdr3_aa: ASSEVQGDRVTDTEAF
j_call: TRBJ1-1
v_call: TRBV2

cdr3_aa: ASSSFTGEKNYGYT
j_call: TRBJ1-2
v_call: TRBV28